This TCR beta chain was recovered during a study of CD8+ T cells in alopecia areata. Study overall: Spontaneously alopecic C3H/HeJ graft donors, about 6-12 months old, gave skin to roughly 7-10-week-old female C3H/HeJ mice.

Whole-study results and caveats: Against the mouse data, patients shared TCRs less clearly, possibly for HLA reasons. Affected lesional scalp, above all in alopecia totalis/universalis, was more clonal than normal scalp.

The table lists this clone with a few counts. Its antigen is as yet unknown. Germline and genes: mouse. The read terminates 4 residues ahead of where the CDR3 ends, so the germline J gene completes it. This specimen includes other DNA sequences encoding the same CDR3. The CDR3 consists of 16 residues. With V trimmed by 2 bases and J by 2 bases, 7 bases remained unmatched. Germline assignment: CDR1 NNHNN and CDR2 SYGAGS (reference sequence). Investigators isolated RNA and reverse transcribed it into cDNA to act as the sequencing template. Some clones are missing from TCRdb's copy, which holds only in-frame ones; the method was immunoSEQ multiplex PCR. The sample is made up of some 110,000 clones, none counted only once.

The TCR originated in a C3H/HeJ mouse with alopecia areata. MHC haplotype of the mouse line: H2-k. Sequenced material: lesional skin. The chain couples TRBV13-2 to TRBJ2-3; 8 positions match TRBD1. The CDR3 DNA, read in part, is TGTGCCAGCGGTGACGCAGGGGGCCGGGATGCAGAA. It yields the protein CASGDAGGRDAE. From start to end, the CDR3 is CASGDAGGRDAETLYF.